This passage covers 4 T cell receptor beta chains from one sample sequenced in a study of shared clonotypes between healthy human individuals. Sequencing was performed with immunoSEQ multiplex PCR; in TCRdb, only in-frame clones are kept and a portion is missing. The sample shows 800,000 to 1,200,000 clones, approximately 80% of them seen only once. What was sequenced was memory CD4+ T cells from PBMCs. Subset of the sample: CD45RA-negative fraction. The origin of the receptors is a young man in good health. Some clones in this sample may be carry-over from other donors' samples.

The chain is built from TRBV4-1 and TRBJ2-4; TRBD2 matches at 7 bases. The trim removed 0 bases at V and 9 bases at J, leaving 5 bases unmatched. The length of the CDR3 is 14 residues. Looked up from germline, CDR1 is MGHRA and CDR2 is YSYEKL. The CDR3 loop is CASSQESGGSIQYF. The CDR3 DNA follows: TGCGCCAGCAGCCAAGAGTCGGGGGGTAGCATTCAGTACTTC.

The table lists this clone with many counts. The chain couples TRBV7-7 to TRBJ1-5; no reliable D call. Trimming took 5 bases from V and 0 from J, leaving 14 bases between them. Germline CDR1 SSHAT, CDR2 FNYEAQ (reference sequence). This CDR3 spans 16 amino acids. The CDR3 sequence: CASSPRQVYSNQPQHF. CDR3 coding DNA: TGTGCCAGCAGCCCCCGACAAGTGTATAGCAATCAGCCCCAGCATTTT.

This sequence joins TRBV7-9 and TRBJ2-7; 7 bases align to TRBD1. The CDR3 has 15 amino acids. The J segment lost 6 bases and the V segment lost 1 base, leaving 9 bases of the junction unmatched. Looked up from germline, CDR1 is SEHNR and CDR2 is FQNEAQ (reference sequence). CDR3 nucleotides: TGTGCCAGCAGCTTAGAGACCACAGGGGAAATCGAGCAGTACTTC. It is translated as CASSLETTGEIEQYF. The full variable domain, its missing parts supplied by reference TRBV7-9 and TRBJ2-7, is DTGVSQNPRHKITKRGQNVTFRCDPISEHNRLYWYRQTLGQGPEFLTYFQNEAQLEKSRLLSDRFSAERPKGSFSTLEIQRTEQGDSAMYLCASSLETTGEIEQYFGPGTRLTVT.

V usage is TRBV5-4 and J usage is TRBJ2-7, with TRBD1 identical over 8 bases. The CDR3 has 14 amino acids. The ends lost 7 bases at V and 4 bases at J; junction bases unmatched: 10. Germline lookup yields CDR1 SGHNT and CDR2 YYREEE (reference sequence). CDR3 bases: TGTGCCAGCGGAGACAGGGGAAGCGGGTACGAGCAGTACTTC. Translated, it gives CASGDRGSGYEQYF.